This T cell receptor beta chain originates from a study of blood T cell repertoires in COVID-19. As for the study in general: T cells, B-cell-depleted T cells, or PBMCs supplied cDNA or gDNA.

In the original analysis: Cell counts per sample came from amplifying reference gene primers. Sequencing was performed with immunoSEQ multiplex PCR; in TCRdb, only in-frame clones are kept and a portion is missing. The V and J calls and clone size are taken from that table; D and trimming were inferred from the DNA. The table records 95,000 or so clones, less than 90% of them present only once. The CDR3 is 16 amino acids. Trimming removed 1 base from V and 8 bases from J; junction bases left unmatched: 8. The germline CDR1 and CDR2 sequences are MNHEY and SMNVEV (reference sequence). Material: peripheral blood. The clonotype was recovered from a man at least 80 years old with active or convalescent COVID-19. This chain joins TRBV27 and TRBJ2-1; 10 nucleotides match TRBD2. The CDR3 sequence: CASSLYPSGSRDEQFF. Here the CDR3 DNA reads TGTGCCAGCAGTTTATATCCTAGCGGGAGCCGTGATGAGCAGTTCTTC.